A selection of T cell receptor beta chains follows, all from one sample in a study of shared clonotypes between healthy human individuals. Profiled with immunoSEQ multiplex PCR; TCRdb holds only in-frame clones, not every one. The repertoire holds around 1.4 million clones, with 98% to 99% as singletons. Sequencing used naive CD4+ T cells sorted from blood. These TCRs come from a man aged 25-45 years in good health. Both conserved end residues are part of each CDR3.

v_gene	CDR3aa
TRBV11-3	CASSSPTGFGGELFF
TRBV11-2	CASSGTGSVSGQYF
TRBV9	CASSVDGDSYSGQFF
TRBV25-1	CASSDRSYEQYF
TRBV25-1	CASSESLRYGYTF
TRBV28	CASSSNFEGGEGETQYF
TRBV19	CASSRPGSGSTEAFF
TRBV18	CASSPLAGGPWETQYF
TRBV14	CASSQGGQGVYEQYF
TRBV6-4	CAPRVGSNQPQHF
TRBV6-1	CASSDRVRNQPQHF
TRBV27	CASSPKGLAGVTDTQYF
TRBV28	CASSIMGTEAYTQYF
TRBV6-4	CASSDPTGRAFF
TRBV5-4	CASSIPGLAGNEQFF
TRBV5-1	CASSLGSSGYQETQYF
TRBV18	CASSRDRADTQYF
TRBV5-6	CASSPWTRSGTYNEQFF
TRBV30	CAWRALAGYNEQFF
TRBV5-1	CASSSPWGLAHNTGELFF
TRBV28	CASSFAPSSYEQYF
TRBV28	CASSSGQVSVQPQHF
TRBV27	CASSQTGTAPYEQYF
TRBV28	CASRSAYEQYF
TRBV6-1	CASSEWERQGYEQYF
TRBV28	CASSPTSGANVLTF
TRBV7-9	CASSLGQGRGASEKLFF
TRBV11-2	CASSRVGFRYEQYF
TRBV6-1	CASSEERATRTQYF
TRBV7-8	CASSRTGVQGRPYEQYF
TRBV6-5	CASSGQARTGKLFF
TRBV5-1	CASSLAGLSEQYF
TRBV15	CATSKEREIGEQFF
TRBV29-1	CSVQPRGGEKLFF
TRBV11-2	CASSLSARQDEKLFF
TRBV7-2	CASSEQAGGDTQYF
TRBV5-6	CASSLWLSGANVLTF
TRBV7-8	CASSLTGQANIEAFF
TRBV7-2	CASSLSSGNGYTF
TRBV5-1	CASSLTRTSGTYEQYF
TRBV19	CASSPGQGYNEQFF
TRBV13	CASSSSGPTDTQYF
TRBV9	CASSRQTGRGTEAFF
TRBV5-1	CASSPTGNTYTF
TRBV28	CASSWGPRQRNEQFF
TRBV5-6	CASSLLTSGVNNEQFF
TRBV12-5	CASGLRTSGNTGELFF
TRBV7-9	CASSPAAQPYF